The 17 T cell receptor beta chains presented below share a single source sample, sequenced in a study of shared clonotypes between healthy human individuals. TCRdb's table, derived via immunoSEQ multiplex PCR, lists solely in-frame clones and lacks some. The repertoire holds about 560,000 clones, with around three quarters as singletons. The specimen sequenced was PBMCs. Every receptor here comes from a woman aged 40 to 55 in good health. Some clones in this sample may be carry-over from other donors' samples.

Concerning this clone: A read error likely explains this, since a far larger clone differs by one base. V is TRBV5-4 and J is TRBJ2-1; 7 bases map to TRBD2. Germline loops: CDR1 SGHNT, CDR2 YYREEE (reference sequence). The trim removed 4 bases at V and 7 bases at J, leaving 8 bases unmatched. The CDR3 contains 14 residues. The CDR3 reads CASSPGNGGNEQFF. DNA of the CDR3: TGTGCCAGCAGCCCGGGTAACGGGGGGAATGAGCAGTTCTTC.

The J gene is TRBJ1-5, the V gene TRBV7-9; D possibly corresponds to TRBD1 (5 bases). The CDR3 is 14 amino acids. V gave up 1 base and J gave up 4 bases, with 8 bases separating them. The germline gives CDR1 SEHNR, CDR2 FQNEAQ (reference sequence). CDR3 region: CASSLGGQNQPQHF. The CDR3 bases are TGTGCCAGCAGCTTAGGCGGACAAAATCAGCCCCAGCATTTT.

Note on this clone: One junction end disagrees with the germline gene, perhaps due to a read error. The chain joins TRBV7-7 to TRBJ2-7; 8 nucleotides agree with TRBD1. Germline values: CDR1 SSHAT, CDR2 FNYEAQ (reference sequence). This CDR3 comprises 13 residues. Here the CDR3 reads CASSPGTGYEQYF. The CDR3 DNA follows: TGTGCTAGCAGCCCGGGGACAGGTTACGAGCAGTACTTC. Filled out from reference TRBV7-7 and TRBJ2-7, the complete variable domain reads GAGVSQSPRYKVTKRGQDVTLRCDPISSHATLYWYQQALGQGPEFLTYFNYEAQPDKSGLPSDRFSAERPEGSISTLTIQRTEQRDSAMYRCASSPGTGYEQYFGPGTRLTVT.

The chain combines TRBV28 with TRBJ1-2; D possibly corresponds to TRBD1 (5 bases). Trimming pared 10 bases from V and 8 bases from J, leaving 17 bases between. CDR1 and CDR2 from the germline V gene are MDHEN and SYDVKM. CDR3 length equals 12 residues. This chain's CDR3 is CATRRGVGGYTF. In nucleotides, the CDR3 is TGTGCCACCAGAAGGGGCGTAGGAGGCTACACCTTC.

As regards this clone: At the DNA level, this CDR3 is encoded by other sequences in the same sample as well. The CDR3 DNA follows: TGCAGCGTCGGACTAGCGGCCTACGAGCAGTACTTC. Its protein is CSVGLAAYEQYF. This sequence joins TRBV29-1 and TRBJ2-7; TRBD2 matches 10 bases. With 6 bases clipped from V and 2 bases from J, the junction kept 1 base outside the gene matches. The CDR3 is made up of 12 amino acids. Germline CDR1 SQVTM, CDR2 ANQGSEA.

CDR3 sequence: CASSVGTGNLEQYF. DNA of the CDR3: TGTGCCAGCAGCGTAGGGACAGGTAACCTCGAGCAGTACTTC. This chain uses TRBV9 with TRBJ2-7, with 7 nucleotides matching TRBD1. Germline-derived CDR1 and CDR2 are SGDLS and YYNGEE. The junction had 6 bases not matched to a gene; V was cut back by 0 bases and J by 6 bases. The CDR3 is 14 amino acids.

This clone came up once. The CDR3 spells CASSLVGQVYEQYF. DNA for the CDR3: TGTGCCAGCAGCTTGGTCGGCCAGGTCTACGAGCAGTACTTC. The V call is TRBV5-6, the J call TRBJ2-7; D remains unclear. Germline assignment: CDR1 SGHDT and CDR2 YYEEEE. V was shortened by 0 bases and J by 3 bases, with 10 bases between the two germline ends. This CDR3 is built from 14 residues.

This rearrangement joins TRBV19 to TRBJ2-2; 7 nucleotides match TRBD2. This CDR3 is built from 17 residues. Germline assignment: CDR1 LNHDA and CDR2 SQIVND (reference sequence). V shed 8 bases and J 1 base; nucleotides not matched to a gene: 13. CDR3: CASRVFSGRENTGELFF. The CDR3 bases are TGTGCCAGTCGCGTTTTTAGCGGGCGGGAGAACACCGGGGAGCTGTTTTTT.

The chain carries TRBV4-1 and TRBJ2-1; 9 bases line up with TRBD2. The germline V gene has CDR1 MGHRA and CDR2 YSYEKL. V lost 4 bases, J lost 5 bases, and 3 bases stayed unmatched. This CDR3 is 14 amino acids long. DNA for the CDR3: TGCGCCAGCAGCCGACTAGCGGTTAACAATGAGCAGTTCTTC. The encoded protein is CASSRLAVNNEQFF.

The gene calls are TRBV30 and TRBJ1-6, with 7 bases lining up with TRBD1. This CDR3 has 14 amino acids. Germline V gene lookup returns CDR1 GTSNPN and CDR2 SVGIG (reference sequence). V was clipped by 5 bases and J by 7 bases; unmatched bases: 8. In DNA, the CDR3 is TGTGCCTGGGATGACCTGACAGGGAATTCACCCCTCCACTTT. This translates into CAWDDLTGNSPLHF.

This clone was detected only a few times. The J gene is TRBJ2-7, the V gene TRBV7-2; D ambiguous. This CDR3 spans 14 amino acids. The V and J ends lost 2 bases and 1 base respectively, with 9 bases between them. CDR1 and CDR2 from the germline V gene are SGHTA and FQGNSA. The CDR3 reads CASSLQKESYEQYF. CDR3 bases: TGTGCCAGCAGCTTACAAAAGGAGTCCTACGAGCAGTACTTC.

Here the CDR3 reads CASSPSADHEQFF. In DNA form, the CDR3 reads TGTGCCAGCAGCCCTAGCGCAGACCATGAGCAGTTCTTC. The genes are TRBV7-2 and TRBJ2-1; D is possibly TRBD2 (6 bases). This CDR3 is 13 amino acids long. V was cut by 5 bases and J by 8 bases, with 13 bases left in between. Germline CDR1 reads SGHTA; CDR2 reads FQGNSA.

This sequence joins TRBV18 and TRBJ2-2; D uncertain. V dropped 2 bases and J dropped 6 bases, with 7 bases sitting between them. Germline V CDR1 and CDR2: KGHSH, LQKENI. The CDR3 covers 13 residues. In DNA form, the CDR3 reads TGTGCCAGCTCACCAACCGGGTCCGGGGAGCTGTTTTTT. It yields the protein CASSPTGSGELFF.

The rearrangement uses TRBV6-1 and TRBJ2-7, with 9 bases that match TRBD2. V lost 6 bases and J lost 4; bases outside the gene matches: 10. Germline V CDR1 and CDR2: MNHNS, SASEGT. The CDR3 has 15 residues. As DNA, the CDR3 is TGTGCCAGCAGATTCCTAGTAGCGGGAGTGTACGAGCAGTACTTC. This codes for CASRFLVAGVYEQYF.

The chain uses TRBV30 and TRBJ2-3; D tentatively reads TRBD1 or TRBD2 (5 bases each). CDR3 length equals 16 residues. Looked up from germline, CDR1 is GTSNPN and CDR2 is SVGIG (reference sequence). Deletions cut 5 bases from V and 2 bases from J, with 20 bases between. In DNA form, the CDR3 reads TGTGCCTGGCTACCGGGGCTTAAATCCCTCACAGATACGCAGTATTTT. It translates to CAWLPGLKSLTDTQYF. Complete variable domain (other parts from reference TRBV30 and TRBJ2-3): SQTIHQWPATLVQPVGSPLSLECTVEGTSNPNLYWYRQAAGRGLQLLFYSVGIGQISSEVPQNLSASRPQDRQFILSSKKLLLSDSGFYLCAWLPGLKSLTDTQYFGPGTRLTVL.

The chain recombines TRBV4-2 with TRBJ2-2; TRBD2 matches 7 bases. Germline V gives CDR1 LGHNA, CDR2 YNFKEQ. There are 14 residues in the CDR3. V trimming: 2 bases; J trimming: 5 bases; junction bases outside the gene matches: 2. Here the CDR3 reads CASSQLLATGELFF. The CDR3 DNA reads as TGTGCCAGCAGCCAACTACTAGCGACCGGGGAGCTGTTTTTT.

The chain recombines TRBV23-1 with TRBJ1-4; D might be TRBD1 (5 bases). TRBV23-1 qualifies as an ORF whose function is uncertain. This CDR3 is built from 15 residues. V dropped 5 bases and J dropped 4 bases, with 14 bases sitting between them. The CDR3 loop is CASSSRDGDNEKLFF. DNA for the CDR3: TGCGCCAGCAGTTCCCGGGACGGAGATAATGAAAAACTGTTTTTT.